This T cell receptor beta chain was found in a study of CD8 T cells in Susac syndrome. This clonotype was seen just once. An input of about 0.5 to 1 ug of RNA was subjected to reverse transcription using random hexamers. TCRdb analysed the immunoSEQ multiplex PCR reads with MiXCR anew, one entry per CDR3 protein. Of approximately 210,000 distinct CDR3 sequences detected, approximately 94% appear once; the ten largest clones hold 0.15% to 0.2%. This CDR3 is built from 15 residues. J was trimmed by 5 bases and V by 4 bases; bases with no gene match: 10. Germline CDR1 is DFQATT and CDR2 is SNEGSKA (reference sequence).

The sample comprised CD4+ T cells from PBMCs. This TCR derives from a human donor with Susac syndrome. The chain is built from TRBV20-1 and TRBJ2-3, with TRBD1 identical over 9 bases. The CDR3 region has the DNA TGCAGTGCTACGGGAAGGACAGGGGAATTAGATACGCAGTATTTT. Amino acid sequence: CSATGRTGELDTQYF.